One sample yielded the 31 T cell receptor beta chains listed below, sequenced in a study of OX40 agonist ivuxolimab in advanced cancers. Clones were sequenced by immunoSEQ multiplex PCR, and TCRdb holds only the in-frame ones, with some missing. This table has about 94,000 clones, 87% appearing once. Specimen: CD4+ or CD8+ T cells sorted from blood, collected in a trial of the OX40 agonist ivuxolimab. Every receptor here comes from an adult with an advanced solid tumor such as melanoma, head and neck, liver or kidney cancer.

This clone was counted between two and nine times. This chain connects TRBV5-1 to TRBJ1-2, with TRBD1 matching over 10 bases. CDR1 is SGHRS, CDR2 YFSETQ, per germline. V trimming: 6 bases; J trimming: 2 bases; junction bases outside the gene matches: 4. The CDR3 has 14 residues. The CDR3 region is CASTEDRGNYGYTF. CDR3 bases: TGCGCCAGCACCGAGGACAGGGGGAACTATGGCTACACCTTC.

The rearrangement uses TRBV29-1 and TRBJ1-5, with D unclear. Germline-derived CDR1 and CDR2 are SQVTM and ANQGSEA. The CDR3 loop spans 13 amino acids. Deletions cut 5 bases from V and 6 bases from J, with 14 bases between. This CDR3 is CSVRGDLGQPQHF. The CDR3 DNA reads as TGCAGCGTTCGTGGGGATTTGGGTCAGCCCCAGCATTTT.

The gene calls are TRBV6-5 and TRBJ1-1; TRBD1 is a possible D gene (6 bases). This CDR3 spans 12 amino acids. Germline-derived CDR1 and CDR2 are MNHEY and SVGAGI. Trimming stripped 6 bases from V and 4 bases from J, with 9 bases between. The CDR3, as DNA: TGTGCCAGCAGCCGCAGGGGCACTGAAGCTTTCTTT. Amino acids: CASSRRGTEAFF.

This sequence joins TRBV5-5 and TRBJ2-5, with TRBD2 as a possible D gene (6 bases). V dropped 4 bases and J dropped 0 bases, with 10 bases sitting between them. Looked up from germline, CDR1 is SGHKS and CDR2 is YYEKEE (reference sequence). This CDR3 contains 14 residues. CDR3 nucleotide sequence: TGTGCCAGCAGCCCCCGGGACTACCAAGAGACCCAGTACTTC. It encodes CASSPRDYQETQYF.

Only one count was recorded for this clone. CDR3 nucleotides: TGCGCCAGCAGCCCGAACCGCCCAGGGAATGAGCAGTTCTTC. This translates into CASSPNRPGNEQFF. The chain couples TRBV4-3 to TRBJ2-1; D is possibly TRBD1 (5 bases). The CDR3 runs to 14 residues. V was cut by 4 bases and J by 7 bases, with 14 bases left in between. The germline V gene has CDR1 LGHNA and CDR2 YSLEER.

The V and J genes are TRBV6-6 and TRBJ2-7; D unresolved. Trimming removed 0 bases from V and 0 bases from J, with 6 bases in between. There are 14 residues in the CDR3. Germline loops: CDR1 MNHNY, CDR2 SVGAGI (reference sequence). CDR3 coding DNA: TGTGCCAGCAGTTACTCGGTCAACTCCTACGAGCAGTACTTC. It specifies CASSYSVNSYEQYF.

The chain uses TRBV9 and TRBJ1-5; no definite D call. This CDR3 has 11 residues. Trimming left V 4 bases short and J 12 bases short, with 11 bases between. CDR1 is SGDLS and CDR2 is YYNGEE in the germline V gene. CDR3 coding DNA: TGTGCCAGCAGCTCCGGACGGGTCCAGCATTTT. It translates to CASSSGRVQHF.

This sequence joins TRBV9 and TRBJ1-2; no definite D call. The germline V gene encodes CDR1 SGDLS and CDR2 YYNGEE. V was pared by 0 bases and J by 7 bases, with 7 bases between. The CDR3 spans 12 residues. The CDR3 DNA reads TGTGCCAGCAGCGTAGTCGGTCCTGGCTACACCTTC. Translating it yields CASSVVGPGYTF.

The chain joins TRBV5-4 to TRBJ1-4; a weak D match, TRBD1 (6 bases). The CDR3 totals 15 residues. Per the germline V gene, CDR1 is SGHNT and CDR2 is YYREEE (reference sequence). V was trimmed by 0 bases and J by 8 bases, leaving 14 bases between them. Here the CDR3 reads CASSLDRGRREKLFF. CDR3 nucleotides: TGTGCCAGCAGCTTGGATCGGGGGCGCCGCGAAAAACTGTTTTTT.

The J gene is TRBJ1-5, the V gene TRBV2, with D perhaps matching TRBD1 (5 bases). Germline CDR1 reads SNHLY; CDR2 reads FYNNEI. This CDR3 region has 15 residues. Trimming stripped 8 bases from V and 3 bases from J, with 17 bases between. The DNA for the CDR3 is TGTGCCAGCGCCCCTTTAGCAGGGCCCAATCAGCCCCAGCATTTT. Its protein is CASAPLAGPNQPQHF.

In this sample, this clone turned up a few times. This chain links TRBV5-6 with TRBJ2-1; 9 nucleotides agree with TRBD1. This CDR3 has 14 residues. The junction had 6 bases not matched to a gene; V was cut back by 4 bases and J by 7 bases. From germline, CDR1 is SGHDT and CDR2 YYEEEE. CDR3 coding DNA: TGTGCCAGCAGCCCCGGGACAGGGCGGAATGAGCAGTTCTTC. Translation: CASSPGTGRNEQFF.

This chain uses TRBV7-8 with TRBJ2-5; tentatively, D is TRBD2 (5 bases). The CDR3 has 17 residues. V lost 1 base, J lost 0 bases, and 15 bases lay in between. Per the germline V gene, CDR1 is SGHVS and CDR2 is FQNEAQ. The CDR3 sequence is CASSLGPRGKYQETQYF. DNA of the CDR3: TGTGCCAGCAGCTTAGGCCCTCGGGGAAAGTACCAAGAGACCCAGTACTTC.

The rearrangement links TRBV7-8 to TRBJ2-2; the match to TRBD2 covers 10 bases. The CDR3 totals 19 residues. V shed 6 bases and J 4 bases; nucleotides not matched to a gene: 17. From germline, CDR1 is SGHVS and CDR2 FQNEAQ. CDR3 region: CASRRIRSASGGFTGELFF. In DNA form, the CDR3 reads TGTGCCAGCAGACGAATTAGGTCGGCTAGCGGGGGATTCACCGGGGAGCTGTTTTTT.

The chain's CDR3 is CASSPSLAGQTTDTQYF. CDR3 nucleotides: TGCGCCAGCAGCCCCTCTCTGGCTGGACAGACCACAGATACGCAGTATTTT. J is TRBJ2-3 and V is TRBV5-1, with D possibly matching TRBD1 (6 bases). Trimming shortened V by 4 bases and J by 2 bases, and 20 bases separated the two germline ends. The V gene's germline CDR1 is SGHRS and CDR2 YFSETQ. This CDR3 region has 17 residues.

The chain carries TRBV30 and TRBJ1-2; no reliable D call. Trimming stripped 7 bases from V and 1 base from J, with 16 bases between. The germline V gene has CDR1 GTSNPN and CDR2 SVGIG (reference sequence). The CDR3 totals 14 residues. This chain's CDR3 is CAFAPLGHNYGYTF. The CDR3 nucleotides read TGTGCCTTTGCACCCCTGGGCCATAACTATGGCTACACCTTC.

The V and J genes are TRBV5-1 and TRBJ2-2; 7 positions match TRBD2. Germline V gives CDR1 SGHRS, CDR2 YFSETQ. There are 16 residues in the CDR3. Losses at the gene ends were 4 bases for V and 7 bases for J; bases not matched to a gene: 13. CDR3 region: CASSHSWSGVGGELFF. The CDR3 DNA reads TGCGCCAGCAGCCACAGTTGGAGCGGGGTTGGCGGGGAGCTGTTTTTT.

This rearrangement joins TRBV11-1 to TRBJ1-1, with a possible D match to TRBD1 (6 bases). Germline CDR1 is SGHAT and CDR2 is FQDESV (reference sequence). The V gene lost 5 bases and the J gene lost 2 bases, with 15 bases spanning the gap. The CDR3 runs 15 residues. The CDR3 protein is CASSKRGGPNTEAFF. DNA for the CDR3: TGTGCCAGCAGCAAAAGGGGGGGGCCCAACACTGAAGCTTTCTTT.

The chain recombines TRBV6-7 with TRBJ2-7; D is unclear. TRBV6-7 is reported as an ORF; its role is uncertain. Trimming took 2 bases from V and 3 from J, leaving 14 bases between them. The length of the CDR3 is 15 residues. The CDR3 bases are TGTGCCAGCAGTTACAGGCCATCCGGGCGCTACGAGCAGTACTTC. Its protein is CASSYRPSGRYEQYF.

The V call is TRBV5-6, the J call TRBJ1-4; 9 bases line up with TRBD1. Looked up from germline, CDR1 is SGHDT and CDR2 is YYEEEE. The CDR3 totals 18 residues. J was trimmed by 2 bases and V by 4 bases; bases with no gene match: 12. This CDR3 is CASSDSTGGMSTNEKLFF. The CDR3 DNA is TGTGCCAGCAGCGACTCGACAGGGGGGATGTCGACTAATGAAAAACTGTTTTTT.

The gene calls are TRBV13 and TRBJ1-2, with TRBD1 identical over 9 bases. V trimming: 6 bases; J trimming: 0 bases; junction bases outside the gene matches: 8. Germline CDR1 PRHDT, CDR2 FYEKMQ (reference sequence). This CDR3 is built from 16 residues. The chain's CDR3 is CASRETGGDTNYGYTF. CDR3 coding DNA: TGTGCCAGCAGGGAGACAGGGGGGGATACTAACTATGGCTACACCTTC. The full variable domain, with the rest looked up from reference TRBV13 and TRBJ1-2, is AAGVIQSPRHLIKEKRETATLKCYPIPRHDTVYWYQQGPGQDPQFLISFYEKMQSDKGSIPDRFSAQQFSDYHSELNMSSLELGDSALYFCASRETGGDTNYGYTFGSGTRLTVV.

This rearrangement joins TRBV19 to TRBJ2-3; the D gene is possibly TRBD1 (6 bases). Germline V gene data show CDR1 as LNHDA and CDR2 as SQIVND (reference sequence). The ends were cut back, 5 bases at V and 6 bases at J, with 12 bases in the middle. The CDR3 runs to 13 residues. CDR3 loop: CASSPWTVDTQYF. The CDR3 DNA reads as TGTGCCAGTAGTCCCTGGACAGTCGATACGCAGTATTTT.

DNA of the CDR3: TGTGCCAGCAGAGTACAGGGAGTAGTAAATCAGCCCCAGCATTTT. Its protein is CASRVQGVVNQPQHF. The chain couples TRBV5-6 to TRBJ1-5; maybe TRBD1 (6 bases). The CDR3 totals 15 residues. Germline V CDR1 and CDR2: SGHDT, YYEEEE. Trimming cost V 5 bases and J 4 bases, with 16 bases left between them.

The genes are TRBV5-1 and TRBJ1-6; D not certain. V lost 0 bases and J 3 bases, leaving 7 bases between the germline ends. The CDR3 is 15 residues long. Per germline, CDR1 SGHRS and CDR2 YFSETQ. CDR3: CASSLGSSYNSPLHF. The CDR3 region has the DNA TGCGCCAGCAGCTTGGGGAGTAGCTATAATTCACCCCTCCACTTT.

The chain uses TRBV7-2 and TRBJ2-1, with 8 bases that match TRBD1. Germline loops: CDR1 SGHTA, CDR2 FQGNSA. This CDR3 has 16 amino acids. V lost 0 bases and J lost 3; bases outside the gene matches: 4. CDR3 coding DNA: TGTGCCAGCAGCTTAGCCCCTGGGACAGGCTACAATGAGCAGTTCTTC. Its protein product is CASSLAPGTGYNEQFF.

The chain links TRBV19 to TRBJ1-1; weak D call: TRBD1 (6 bases). Per germline, CDR1 LNHDA and CDR2 SQIVND (reference sequence). V dropped 1 base and J dropped 4 bases, with 10 bases sitting between them. The CDR3 extends over 14 amino acids. The CDR3 sequence: CASSIAGGITEAFF. The CDR3 nucleotides are TGTGCCAGTAGTATAGCGGGGGGCATCACTGAAGCTTTCTTT. The complete variable domain, with remaining parts taken from reference TRBV19 and TRBJ1-1, reads DGGITQSPKYLFRKEGQNVTLSCEQNLNHDAMYWYRQDPGQGLRLIYYSQIVNDFQKGDIAEGYSVSREKKESFPLTVTSAQKNPTAFYLCASSIAGGITEAFFGQGTRLTVV.

CDR3 sequence: CASGTYSGPNTGELFF. The CDR3 DNA reads as TGTGCCAGCGGAACCTATAGCGGGCCGAACACCGGGGAGCTGTTTTTT. The chain links TRBV7-2 to TRBJ2-2, with 7 bases lining up with TRBD2. Germline V CDR1 and CDR2: SGHTA, FQGNSA. With 8 bases clipped from V and 0 bases from J, the junction kept 9 bases outside the gene matches. The CDR3 spans 16 residues.

In nucleotides, the CDR3 is TGTGCCAGCAGCCCCCCGGGCGGCAGTCACCTTCCTAACTATGGCTACACCTTC. It is translated as CASSPPGGSHLPNYGYTF. The chain couples TRBV7-2 to TRBJ1-2; D is unclear. Trimming cost V 5 bases and J 0 bases, with 22 bases left between them. The CDR3 has 18 amino acids. The germline V gene has CDR1 SGHTA and CDR2 FQGNSA.

V is TRBV5-1 and J is TRBJ1-3; D unresolved. The CDR3 extends over 14 amino acids. Trimming left V 4 bases short and J 0 bases short, with 8 bases between. Germline V gene sequence: CDR1 SGHRS, CDR2 YFSETQ. The CDR3 DNA follows: TGCGCCAGCAGCACAGATTACTCTGGAAACACCATATATTTT. It is translated as CASSTDYSGNTIYF.

The chain links TRBV4-2 to TRBJ1-3; D may be TRBD1 (6 bases). The V gene lost 0 bases and the J gene lost 1 base, with 16 bases spanning the gap. The CDR3 has 18 amino acids. CDR1 and CDR2 from the germline V gene are LGHNA and YNFKEQ. DNA of the CDR3: TGTGCCAGCAGCCAAGATCTGCCAGGGGCCAGGTCTGGAAACACCATATATTTT. Amino acids: CASSQDLPGARSGNTIYF.

This clone has a single count. The chain is built from TRBV6-5 and TRBJ2-5, with 9 bases matching TRBD1. Germline V lookup: CDR1 MNHEY, CDR2 SVGAGI. The CDR3 consists of 16 residues. V was clipped by 4 bases and J by 7 bases; unmatched bases: 13. CDR3 sequence reads: CASSSEGTGSRGTQYF. DNA of the CDR3: TGTGCCAGCAGTTCTGAAGGGACAGGGTCCCGGGGGACCCAGTACTTC.

The chain employs TRBV6-5 and TRBJ2-7, with D unresolved. The germline V gene encodes CDR1 MNHEY and CDR2 SVGAGI. V lost 6 bases to trimming and J lost 5 bases, with 20 bases between them. The CDR3 has 15 residues. The CDR3 DNA reads TGTGCCAGCAGGGCGACATTCGACCCGTCGCACGAGCAGTACTTC. It translates to CASRATFDPSHEQYF.